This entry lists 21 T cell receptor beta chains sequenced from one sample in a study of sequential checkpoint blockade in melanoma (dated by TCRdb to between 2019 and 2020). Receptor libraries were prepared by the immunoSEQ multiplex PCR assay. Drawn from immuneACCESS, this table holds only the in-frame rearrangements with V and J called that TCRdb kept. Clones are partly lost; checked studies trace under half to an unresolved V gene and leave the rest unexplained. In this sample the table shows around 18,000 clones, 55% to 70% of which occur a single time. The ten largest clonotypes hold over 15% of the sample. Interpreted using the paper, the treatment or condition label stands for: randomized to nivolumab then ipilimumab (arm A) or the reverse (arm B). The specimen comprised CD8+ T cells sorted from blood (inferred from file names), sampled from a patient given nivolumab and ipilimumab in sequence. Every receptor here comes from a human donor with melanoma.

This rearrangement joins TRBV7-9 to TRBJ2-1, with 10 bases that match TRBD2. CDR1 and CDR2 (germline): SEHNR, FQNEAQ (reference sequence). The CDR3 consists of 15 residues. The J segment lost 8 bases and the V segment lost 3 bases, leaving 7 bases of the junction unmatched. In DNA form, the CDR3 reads TGTGCCAGCAGCTTTCCCTCTAGCGGGAGCGATGAGCAGTTCTTC. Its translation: CASSFPSSGSDEQFF.

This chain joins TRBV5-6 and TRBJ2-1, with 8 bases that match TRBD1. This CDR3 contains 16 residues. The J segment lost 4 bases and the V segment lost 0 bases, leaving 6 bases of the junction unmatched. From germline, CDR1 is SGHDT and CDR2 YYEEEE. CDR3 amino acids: CASSLGAGGTYNEQFF. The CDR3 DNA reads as TGTGCCAGCAGCTTGGGAGCAGGGGGCACGTACAATGAGCAGTTCTTC. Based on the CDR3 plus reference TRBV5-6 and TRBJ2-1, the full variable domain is DAGVTQSPTHLIKTRGQQVTLRCSPKSGHDTVSWYQQALGQGPQFIFQYYEEEERQRGNFPDRFSGHQFPNYSSELNVNALLLGDSALYLCASSLGAGGTYNEQFFGPGTRLTVL.

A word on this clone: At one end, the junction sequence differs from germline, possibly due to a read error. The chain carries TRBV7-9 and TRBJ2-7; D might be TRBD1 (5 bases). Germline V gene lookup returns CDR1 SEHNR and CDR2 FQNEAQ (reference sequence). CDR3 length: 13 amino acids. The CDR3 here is CSSSVRVQDEQYF. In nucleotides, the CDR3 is TGTTCCAGCTCAGTTCGGGTACAGGACGAGCAGTACTTC.

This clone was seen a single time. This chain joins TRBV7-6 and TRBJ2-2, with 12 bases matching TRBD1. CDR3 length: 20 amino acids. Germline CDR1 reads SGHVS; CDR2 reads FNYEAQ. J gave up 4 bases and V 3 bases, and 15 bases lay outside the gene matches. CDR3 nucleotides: TGTGCCAGCAGCTTCCCGGGACAGGGGGCAACTAGCTCCGTCACCGGGGAGCTGTTTTTT. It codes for CASSFPGQGATSSVTGELFF.

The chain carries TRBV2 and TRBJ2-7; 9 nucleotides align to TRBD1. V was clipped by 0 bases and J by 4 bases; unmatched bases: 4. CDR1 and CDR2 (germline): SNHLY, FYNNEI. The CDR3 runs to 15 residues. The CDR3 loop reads CASSEARDREYEQYF. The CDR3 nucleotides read TGTGCCAGCAGTGAAGCGCGGGACAGGGAATACGAGCAGTACTTC.

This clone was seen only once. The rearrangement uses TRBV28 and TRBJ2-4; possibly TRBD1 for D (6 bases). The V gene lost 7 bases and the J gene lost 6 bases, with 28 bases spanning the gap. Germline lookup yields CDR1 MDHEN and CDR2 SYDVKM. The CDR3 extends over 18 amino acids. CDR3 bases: TGTGCCAGCACCGATGTAGGAAGGACAGACCTGCAGGCAAACATTCAGTACTTC. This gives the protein CASTDVGRTDLQANIQYF.

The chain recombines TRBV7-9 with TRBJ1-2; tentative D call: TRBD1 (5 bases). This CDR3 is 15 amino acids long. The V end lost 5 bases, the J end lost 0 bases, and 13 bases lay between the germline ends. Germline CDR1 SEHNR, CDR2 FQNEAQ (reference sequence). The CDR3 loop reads CASSHGGNSNYGYTF. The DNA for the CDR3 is TGTGCCAGCAGCCATGGGGGGAATTCTAACTATGGCTACACCTTC.

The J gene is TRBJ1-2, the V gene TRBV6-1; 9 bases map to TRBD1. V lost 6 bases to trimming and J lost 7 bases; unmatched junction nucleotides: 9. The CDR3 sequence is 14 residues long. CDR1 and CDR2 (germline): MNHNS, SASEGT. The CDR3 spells CASRDGQGISGYTF. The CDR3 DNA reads TGTGCCAGCAGGGATGGACAGGGGATTTCTGGCTACACCTTC.

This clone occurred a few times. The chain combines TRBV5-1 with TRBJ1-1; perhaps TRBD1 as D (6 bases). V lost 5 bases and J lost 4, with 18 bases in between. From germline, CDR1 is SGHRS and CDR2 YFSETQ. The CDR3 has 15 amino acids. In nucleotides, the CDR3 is TGCGCCAGCAGGCCCGGCGGGGGCCGGGGCACTGAAGCTTTCTTT. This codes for CASRPGGGRGTEAFF.

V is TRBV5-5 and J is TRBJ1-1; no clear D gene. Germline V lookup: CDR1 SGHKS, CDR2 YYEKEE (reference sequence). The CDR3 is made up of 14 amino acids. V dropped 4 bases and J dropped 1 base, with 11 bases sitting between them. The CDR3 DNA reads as TGTGCCAGCAGCGGCGGTGTCGGGAACACTGAAGCTTTCTTT. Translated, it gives CASSGGVGNTEAFF.

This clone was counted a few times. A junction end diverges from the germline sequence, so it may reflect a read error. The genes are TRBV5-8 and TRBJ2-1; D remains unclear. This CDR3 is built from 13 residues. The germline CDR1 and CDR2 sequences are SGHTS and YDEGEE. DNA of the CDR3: TGCGCCAGCAGCCAACACGAATACAATGAGCAGTTCTTC. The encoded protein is CASSQHEYNEQFF.

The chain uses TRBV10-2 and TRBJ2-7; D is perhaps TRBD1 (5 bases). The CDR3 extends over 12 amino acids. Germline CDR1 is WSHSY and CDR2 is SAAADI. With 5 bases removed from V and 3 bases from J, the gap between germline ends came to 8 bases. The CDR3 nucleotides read TGCGCCAGCAGTCCAGGGTACTACGAGCAGTACTTC. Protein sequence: CASSPGYYEQYF.

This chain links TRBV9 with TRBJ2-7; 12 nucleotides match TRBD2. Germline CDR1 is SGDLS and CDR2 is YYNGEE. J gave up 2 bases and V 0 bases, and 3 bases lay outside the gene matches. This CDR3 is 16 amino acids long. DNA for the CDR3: TGTGCCAGCAGCGTAGCTGCTAGCGGGGGGGCCTACGAGCAGTACTTC. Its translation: CASSVAASGGAYEQYF.

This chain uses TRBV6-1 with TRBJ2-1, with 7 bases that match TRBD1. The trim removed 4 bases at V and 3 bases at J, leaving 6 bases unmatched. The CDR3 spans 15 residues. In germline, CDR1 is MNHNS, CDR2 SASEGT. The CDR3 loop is CASSGGQNLYNEQFF. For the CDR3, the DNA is TGTGCCAGCAGTGGGGGACAGAACCTCTACAATGAGCAGTTCTTC.

For the CDR3, the DNA is TGCAGCGTTGAAGTCCCCGGGACTAGTTCATCTAGCTCCTACGAGCAGTACTTC. Translation: CSVEVPGTSSSSSYEQYF. The chain carries TRBV29-1 and TRBJ2-7; 8 positions agree with TRBD2. J lost 0 bases, V lost 1 base, and 14 bases had no gene match. CDR3 size: 18 residues. Germline V gene data show CDR1 as SQVTM and CDR2 as ANQGSEA.

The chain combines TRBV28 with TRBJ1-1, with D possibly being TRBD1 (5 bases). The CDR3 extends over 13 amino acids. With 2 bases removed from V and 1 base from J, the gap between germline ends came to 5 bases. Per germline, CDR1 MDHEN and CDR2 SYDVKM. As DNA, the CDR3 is TGTGCCAGCAGTTTAGACAGGAACACTGAAGCTTTCTTT. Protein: CASSLDRNTEAFF.

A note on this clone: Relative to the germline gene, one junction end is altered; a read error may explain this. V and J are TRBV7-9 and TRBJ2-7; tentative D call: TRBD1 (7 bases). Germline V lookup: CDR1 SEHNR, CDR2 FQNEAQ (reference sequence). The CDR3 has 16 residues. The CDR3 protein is CAGSFTAGQLGYGQYF. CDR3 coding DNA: TGTGCCGGCAGCTTTACGGCGGGACAGTTGGGCTACGGGCAGTACTTC.

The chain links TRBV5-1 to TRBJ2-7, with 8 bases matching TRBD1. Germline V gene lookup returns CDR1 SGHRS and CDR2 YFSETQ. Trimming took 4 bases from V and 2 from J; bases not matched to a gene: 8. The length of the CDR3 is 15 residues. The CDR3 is CASSMGTGIPYEQYF. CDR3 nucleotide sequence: TGCGCCAGCAGCATGGGGACAGGAATTCCCTACGAGCAGTACTTC.

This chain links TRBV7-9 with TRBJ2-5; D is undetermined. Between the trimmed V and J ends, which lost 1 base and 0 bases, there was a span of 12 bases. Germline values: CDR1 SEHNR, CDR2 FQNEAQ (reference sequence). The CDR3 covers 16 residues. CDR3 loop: CASSLVVAPYQETQYF. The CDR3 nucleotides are TGTGCCAGCAGCTTAGTGGTAGCACCGTACCAAGAGACCCAGTACTTC.

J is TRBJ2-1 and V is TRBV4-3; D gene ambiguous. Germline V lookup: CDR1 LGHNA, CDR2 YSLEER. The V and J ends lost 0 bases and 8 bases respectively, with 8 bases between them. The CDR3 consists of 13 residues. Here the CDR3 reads CASSQDYVYEQFF. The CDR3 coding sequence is TGCGCCAGCAGCCAAGATTATGTGTATGAGCAGTTCTTC.

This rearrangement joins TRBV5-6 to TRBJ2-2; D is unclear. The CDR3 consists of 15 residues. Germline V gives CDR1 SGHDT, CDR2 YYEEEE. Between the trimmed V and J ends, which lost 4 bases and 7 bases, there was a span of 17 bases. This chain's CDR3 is CASSHNVVVYGELFF. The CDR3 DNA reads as TGTGCCAGCAGCCACAATGTGGTCGTATACGGGGAGCTGTTTTTT.